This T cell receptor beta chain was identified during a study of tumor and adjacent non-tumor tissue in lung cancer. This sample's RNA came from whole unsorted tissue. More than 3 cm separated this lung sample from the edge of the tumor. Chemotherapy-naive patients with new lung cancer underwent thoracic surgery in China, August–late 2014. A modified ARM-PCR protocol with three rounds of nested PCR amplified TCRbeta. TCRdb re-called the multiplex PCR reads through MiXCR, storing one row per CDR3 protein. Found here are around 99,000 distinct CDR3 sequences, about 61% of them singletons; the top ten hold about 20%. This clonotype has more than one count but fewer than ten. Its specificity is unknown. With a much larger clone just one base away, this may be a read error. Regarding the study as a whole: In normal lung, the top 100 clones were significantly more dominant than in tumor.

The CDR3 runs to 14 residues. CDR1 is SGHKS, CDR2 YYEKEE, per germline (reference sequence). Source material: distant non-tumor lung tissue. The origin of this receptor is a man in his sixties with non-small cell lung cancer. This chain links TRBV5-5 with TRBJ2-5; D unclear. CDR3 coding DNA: TGTGCCATCAGCTTGACCGGAGCTCAAGAGACCCAGTACTTC. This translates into CAISLTGAQETQYF.